One TCR beta chain is described in this entry. It has no known antigen specificity. No quality values exist for individual bases; no much larger clone is one base distant. The sample originates from a study of beta chain features in type 1 diabetes (dated by TCRdb to 2016 to 2019). With respect to the entire study: Patients and healthy donors did not differ in mean age, gender distribution, total cell number or subset yield. Whereas all 28 donors provided naive and central memory subsets, regulatory and stem cell-like memory subsets were isolated from just 8 patients and roughly 8 healthy donors. A total of roughly 99,000,000 sorted cells were examined across all samples, and the number of cells per subset was strongly correlated with RNA yield. In the study, recently diagnosed type 1 diabetes patients and matched healthy donors were compared on the TCRB repertoires of their sorted circulating CD4+ T cell subsets.

Paper-wide results and their limitations: In all four CD4+ subsets, TCRB CDR3 length was moderately but significantly shorter in type 1 diabetes patients. HLA sub-analyses involved small numbers of individuals, so any influence of HLA type on TCRB rearrangement remained unresolved. PCR might favor shorter templates, but patient and control samples were amplified and corrected together, so any skew would affect both groups equally. Naive, central memory and regulatory TCRB repertoires appeared to be more similar among patients than among healthy donors. Because cDNA was sequenced instead of genomic DNA, activated cells with high expression could be over-represented, although the groups did not differ in activation or CD3 levels. Patients with type 1 diabetes made fewer insertions and deleted more nucleotides at VDJ recombination sites, implying thymic rearrangement abnormalities.

From its cysteine to its phenylalanine, the CDR3 spans 13 amino acids. Left in the record is the CDR3 DNA by itself, 39 bases read in frame from the first base. At the junction V is shortened by 4 bases and J by 10 bases, with 14 bases in between. CDR1 and CDR2 are drawn from the germline V gene: SGHDT, YYEEEE. Each donor gave one peripheral blood draw, approximately 120 mL on average, collected into heparinised tubes. Using a panel that included CD45RO, CCR7, CD25, CD127, CD95 and CD27, naive, central memory, regulatory and stem cell-like memory CD4+ T cells were sorted on a BD FACSAria II. Every sorted population had a purity above 95%. Right away, PBMCs were isolated by Lymphoprep density gradient centrifugation and were stained directly, with no culture step. So that batch effects would be minimized, each experiment stained and sorted samples in pairs, pairing one healthy donor with one patient.

All of the isolated RNA was reverse transcribed with the High Capacity cDNA Reverse Transcription Kit, so expressed TCRB transcripts were sequenced. Deep immunoSEQ sequencing was performed on naive, central memory and regulatory T cell samples, with an average of around 3.5 million total reads per sample. Sorted cells were lysed in RLT buffer and RNA was extracted with DNase-treated RNeasy Micro or Mini kits, depending on cell number. To prevent cross-contamination, every cell subset was processed on its own, while patient and healthy donor samples were processed together. The immunoSEQ multiplex PCR was used to amplify TCRB sequences from cDNA, yielding 87-bp fragments that span the CDR3 region. The amplicons were sequenced using the Illumina HiSeq platform. Concerning the study's data processing: Synthetic template baselines were used to correct PCR bias computationally, reads within Hamming distance 2 were collapsed, and singletons that could not be merged were discarded. By aligning reads against IMGT, V, D and J genes, CDR3 length, and insertions or deletions at six rearrangement sites were assigned. Within each subset, clonotype counts were normalized to sorted cell number, after which true diversity and Gini coefficients were computed with the tcR R package. The overlap coefficient, calculated on TCRB nucleotide sequences, was used to measure repertoire sharing. TCRdb holds this immuneACCESS table with in-frame rearrangements only. Some clones are missing; in checked studies, unresolved V genes explain under half, and the rest has no known cause. For V, J and clone size, that table is used; D and trimming come from the DNA. The sample table records about 290,000 clones; under 8.5% of these occur just once. Approximately 0.93% of the sample rests with the top ten.

Sequencing input: central memory CD4+ T cells from blood. The rearranged segments are TRBV5-6 and TRBJ1-4, with a weak D call of TRBD1 (5 bases match). The TCR originated in a woman younger than 30 in good health. CDR3 region: CASSGAVSGKLFF. The bases are TGTGCCAGCAGCGGGGCGGTATCTGGAAAACTGTTTTTT.